This entry concerns a single T cell receptor beta chain. This clonotype showed up just a few times. It has no known antigen specificity. Qualities for individual bases were not recorded, and no much larger clone is one base off. Counted from cysteine to phenylalanine, this CDR3 has 13 amino acids. This entry keeps only the CDR3 DNA: 39 bases, framed from base 1. Cut back by 3 bases and 6 bases, the V and J ends lie 11 bases apart. This specimen comes from a study of T-cell memory formation after mild COVID-19 (dated by TCRdb to about 2021). About the study as a whole: TCR sequence clusters from the two donors were largely donor specific. T-cell clones expanding and contracting after mild COVID-19 in a couple of donors were tracked by longitudinal TCRalpha and TCRbeta repertoire sequencing. Two young, previously healthy adult volunteers made up the cohort, one male and one female. What the authors observed across the whole study: The study covered only two mild cases, and larger cohorts including severe cases with pre-infection samples were considered necessary. Some responding clones were detected in pre-infection memory, which suggested that pre-existing cross-reactive memory T cells had joined the SARS-CoV-2 response. Clones that contracted from day 15 to 85 showed balanced CD4/CD8 phenotypes, whereas a second wave of clones that expanded from day 15 to 37 leaned towards CD4+. Contracting CD4+ clones were found mainly in CM and EM memory subsets, while CD8+ clones were enriched in EMRA. The second-wave clones that peaked on day 37 were not confirmed to be SARS-CoV-2 specific.

Ficoll-Paque density gradient centrifugation was the method used to isolate PBMCs. This sample was sequenced with an Illumina NovaSeq 6000. cDNA libraries for TCRalpha and TCRbeta were prepared by 5'RACE using constant-segment primers, with sample barcodes and unique molecular identifiers added. Trizol reagent was used to extract RNA from every sample. The libraries were amplified in two PCR steps, and the second step added a second sample barcode and Illumina TruSeq adapters. Sequencing of the libraries was done on an Illumina NovaSeq, producing 2 x 150 bp paired-end reads. In the paper's pipeline: With migec v1.2.7, reads were demultiplexed and then collapsed into UMI-guided consensus sequences. Using mixcr v2.1.11, UMI consensuses were aligned to TRA and TRB V and J templates and then assembled into clonotypes. A clonotype was counted as expanded or contracted only when both edgeR and NoisET called the clonotype significant, with the noise models trained on biological replicates. For edgeR calls, a false discovery rate-adjusted p below 0.01 and a log2 fold-change threshold of 1 were applied. As an exploratory analysis of dynamics, max-normalized trajectories of the 1000 most abundant clonotypes were examined by PCA with hierarchical clustering. Separately sequenced CD4+ and CD8+ repertoires were used to assign the CD4 or CD8 phenotype of responding clones. TCRdb passed the public sequencing reads through fastp at Q25 and MiXCR, retaining productive beta sequences. CDR3 protein duplicates are merged, each entry listing the most common genes and DNA. It is TCRdb's table, rather than the study itself, that gives the V and J calls and clone size. The sample data list about 320,000 distinct CDR3 sequences, and roughly an eighth of these were observed just once. The ten largest clones capture 21% of the sample.

Rearrangement joined TRBV12-3 or TRBV12-4 to TRBJ1-2; TRBD1 might be the D gene, on 5 matching bases. The sample taken for sequencing was PBMCs or a T cell subset sorted from them (not recorded which). The clonotype comes from a man younger than 35 who had mild COVID-19 (a few samples of this study predate the infection). The sample titles of this study are shuffled in the database, so cell type and time point are left out; the donor was told from shared clones. The nucleotide sequence is TGTGCCAGCAGTTTGAGACAGTCCGATGGCTACACCTTC. It translates to CASSLRQSDGYTF.